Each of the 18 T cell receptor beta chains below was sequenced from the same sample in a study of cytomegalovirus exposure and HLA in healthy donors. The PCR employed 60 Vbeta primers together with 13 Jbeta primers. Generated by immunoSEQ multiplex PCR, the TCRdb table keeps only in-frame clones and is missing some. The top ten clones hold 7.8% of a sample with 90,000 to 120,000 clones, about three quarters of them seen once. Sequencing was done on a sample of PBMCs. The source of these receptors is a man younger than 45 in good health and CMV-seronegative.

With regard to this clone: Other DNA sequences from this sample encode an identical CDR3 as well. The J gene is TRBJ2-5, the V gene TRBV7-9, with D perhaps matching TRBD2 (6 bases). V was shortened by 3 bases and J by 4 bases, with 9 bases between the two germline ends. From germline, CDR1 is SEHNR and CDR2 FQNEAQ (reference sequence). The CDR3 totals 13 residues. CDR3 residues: CASSLVGGETQYF. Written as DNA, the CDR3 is TGTGCCAGCAGCTTGGTGGGGGGAGAGACCCAGTACTTC.

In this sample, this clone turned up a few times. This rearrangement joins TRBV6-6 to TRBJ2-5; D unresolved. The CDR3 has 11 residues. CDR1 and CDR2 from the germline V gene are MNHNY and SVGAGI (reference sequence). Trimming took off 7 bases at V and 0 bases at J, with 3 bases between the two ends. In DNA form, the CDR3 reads TGTGCCAGCATCTACCAAGAGACCCAGTACTTC. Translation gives CASIYQETQYF.

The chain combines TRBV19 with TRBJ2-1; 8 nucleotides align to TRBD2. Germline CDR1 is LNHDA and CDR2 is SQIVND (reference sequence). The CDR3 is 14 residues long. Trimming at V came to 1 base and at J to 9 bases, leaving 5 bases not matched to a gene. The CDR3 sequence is CASSIAAGVSEQFF. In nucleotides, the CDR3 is TGTGCCAGTAGTATAGCAGCGGGGGTAAGTGAGCAGTTCTTC.

The CDR3 here is CASSYLRTGSTDTQYF. In DNA form, the CDR3 reads TGTGCCAGCAGTTACTTACGGACAGGGAGTACAGATACGCAGTATTTT. This chain connects TRBV6-5 to TRBJ2-3, with TRBD1 matching over 8 bases. The length of the CDR3 is 16 residues. Unmatched junction bases numbered 6, after V lost 1 base and J lost 3 bases. Germline lookup yields CDR1 MNHEY and CDR2 SVGAGI.

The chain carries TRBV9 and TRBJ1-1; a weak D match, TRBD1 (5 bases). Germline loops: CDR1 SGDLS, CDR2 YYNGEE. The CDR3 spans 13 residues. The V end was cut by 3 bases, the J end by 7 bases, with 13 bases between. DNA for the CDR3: TGTGCCAGCAGCGAAAACAGGTTGGGTGAAGCTTTCTTT. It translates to CASSENRLGEAFF.

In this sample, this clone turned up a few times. CDR3 in amino acids: CASSWTIQAQETQYF. The CDR3 DNA sequence: TGCGCCAGCAGCTGGACTATACAGGCTCAAGAGACCCAGTACTTC. V is TRBV5-1 and J is TRBJ2-5, with D perhaps matching TRBD2 (6 bases). The length of the CDR3 is 15 residues. The germline V and J ends were trimmed by 3 bases and 2 bases, with 14 bases remaining between them. Germline values: CDR1 SGHRS, CDR2 YFSETQ. The full variable domain, with the rest looked up from reference TRBV5-1 and TRBJ2-5, is KAGVTQTPRYLIKTRGQQVTLSCSPISGHRSVSWYQQTPGQGLQFLFEYFSETQRNKGNFPGRFSGRQFSNSRSEMNVSTLELGDSALYLCASSWTIQAQETQYFGPGTRLLVL.

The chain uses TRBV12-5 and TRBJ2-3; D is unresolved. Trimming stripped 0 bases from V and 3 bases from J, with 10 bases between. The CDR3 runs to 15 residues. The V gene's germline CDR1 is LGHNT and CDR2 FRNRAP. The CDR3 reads CASGLVSHGTDTQYF. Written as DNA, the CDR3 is TGTGCTAGTGGTTTGGTCTCCCACGGGACAGATACGCAGTATTTT.

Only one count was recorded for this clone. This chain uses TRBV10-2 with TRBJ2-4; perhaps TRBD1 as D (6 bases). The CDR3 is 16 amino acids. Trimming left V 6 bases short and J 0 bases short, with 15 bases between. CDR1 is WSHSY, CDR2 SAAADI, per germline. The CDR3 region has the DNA TGCGCCAGCAGCCTCTCGGGACAATTAGCCAAAAACATTCAGTACTTC. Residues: CASSLSGQLAKNIQYF.

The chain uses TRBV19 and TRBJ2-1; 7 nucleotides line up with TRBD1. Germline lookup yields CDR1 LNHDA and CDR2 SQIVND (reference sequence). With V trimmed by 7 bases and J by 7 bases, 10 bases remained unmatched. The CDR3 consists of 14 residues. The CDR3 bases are TGTGCCAGTATAGGACGACAGGGCGGAAATGAGCAGTTCTTC. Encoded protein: CASIGRQGGNEQFF.

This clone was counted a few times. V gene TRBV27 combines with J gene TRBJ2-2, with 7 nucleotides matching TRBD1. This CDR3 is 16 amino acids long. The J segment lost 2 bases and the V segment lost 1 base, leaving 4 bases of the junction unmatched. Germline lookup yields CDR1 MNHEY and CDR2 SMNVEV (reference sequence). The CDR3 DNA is TGTGCCAGCAGTTTATACTACAGGGGCAACACCGGGGAGCTGTTTTTT. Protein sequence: CASSLYYRGNTGELFF.

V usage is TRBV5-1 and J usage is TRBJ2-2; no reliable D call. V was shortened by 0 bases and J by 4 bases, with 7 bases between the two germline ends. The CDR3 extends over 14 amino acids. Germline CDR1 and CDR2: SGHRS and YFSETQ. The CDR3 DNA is TGCGCCAGCAGCTTGGTTGCGTCCACCGGGGAGCTGTTTTTT. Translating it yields CASSLVASTGELFF. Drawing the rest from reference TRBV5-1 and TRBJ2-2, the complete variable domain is KAGVTQTPRYLIKTRGQQVTLSCSPISGHRSVSWYQQTPGQGLQFLFEYFSETQRNKGNFPGRFSGRQFSNSRSEMNVSTLELGDSALYLCASSLVASTGELFFGEGSRLTVL.

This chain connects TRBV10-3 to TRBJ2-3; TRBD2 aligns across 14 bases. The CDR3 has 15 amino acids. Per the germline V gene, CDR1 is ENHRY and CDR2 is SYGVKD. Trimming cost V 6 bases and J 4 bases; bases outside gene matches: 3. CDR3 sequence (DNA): TGTGCCATCAGCGAGACTAGCGGGGGGGCAGATACGCAGTATTTT. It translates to CAISETSGGADTQYF.

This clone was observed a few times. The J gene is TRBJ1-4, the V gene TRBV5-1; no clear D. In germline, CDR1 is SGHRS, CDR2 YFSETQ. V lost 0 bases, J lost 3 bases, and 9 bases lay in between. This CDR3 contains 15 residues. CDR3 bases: TGCGCCAGCAGCTTGGACGGGGTCGCTAATGAAAAACTGTTTTTT. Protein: CASSLDGVANEKLFF.

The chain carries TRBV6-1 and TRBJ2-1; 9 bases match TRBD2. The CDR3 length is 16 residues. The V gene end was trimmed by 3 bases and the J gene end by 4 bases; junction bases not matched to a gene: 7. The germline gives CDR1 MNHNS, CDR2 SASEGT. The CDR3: CASSEIGLANYNEQFF. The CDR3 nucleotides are TGTGCCAGCAGTGAGATAGGACTAGCGAATTACAATGAGCAGTTCTTC.

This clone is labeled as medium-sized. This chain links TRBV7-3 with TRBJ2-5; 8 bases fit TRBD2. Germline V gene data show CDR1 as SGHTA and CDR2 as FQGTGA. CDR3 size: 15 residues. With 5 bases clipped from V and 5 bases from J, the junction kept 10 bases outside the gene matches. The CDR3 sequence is CASSATGGGLETQYF. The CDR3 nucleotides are TGTGCCAGCAGCGCCACCGGCGGGGGGTTGGAGACCCAGTACTTC.

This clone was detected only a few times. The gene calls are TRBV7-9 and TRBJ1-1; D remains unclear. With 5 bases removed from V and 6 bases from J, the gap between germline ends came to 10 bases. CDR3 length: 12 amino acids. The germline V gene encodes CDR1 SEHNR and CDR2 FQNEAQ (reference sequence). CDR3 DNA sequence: TGTGCCAGCAGCGACTCACTTTCTGAAGCTTTCTTT. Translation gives CASSDSLSEAFF.

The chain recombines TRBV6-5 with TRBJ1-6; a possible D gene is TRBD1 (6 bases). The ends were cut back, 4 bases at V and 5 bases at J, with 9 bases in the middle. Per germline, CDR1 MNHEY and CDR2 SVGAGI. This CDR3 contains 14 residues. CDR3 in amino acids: CASSWTAHNSPLHF. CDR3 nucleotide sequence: TGTGCCAGCAGTTGGACAGCGCATAATTCACCCCTCCACTTT.

CDR3 in DNA: TGTGCCAGCAGCATCGACTCAGGGAGGGGAGAGACCCAGTACTTC. Translation: CASSIDSGRGETQYF. The rearrangement uses TRBV9 and TRBJ2-5, with 7 positions matching TRBD2. V gave up 4 bases and J gave up 4 bases; unmatched junction bases: 10. Germline V gene sequence: CDR1 SGDLS, CDR2 YYNGEE. The CDR3 runs 15 residues.